These 9 T cell receptor beta chains came from one sample sequenced in a study of metastatic and nonmetastatic thyroid tumors. TCRdb reprocessed the PCR reads using MiXCR. The sample carries more than 70,000 clones, around 7.8% recorded once. Thyroid surgery was preceded by no treatment in any patient. Sequencing used blood. The receptors derive from a female donor with papillary thyroid cancer or a benign thyroid nodule (not recorded which). Some clones in this sample may be carry-over from other donors' samples.

This clone was seen repeatedly, ten times or more. The V call is TRBV27, the J call TRBJ2-7, with a possible D match to TRBD2 (5 bases). This CDR3 has 12 amino acids. The V and J ends lost 2 bases and 4 bases respectively, with 6 bases between them. Germline CDR1 and CDR2: MNHEY and SMNVEV (reference sequence). The CDR3 is CASSLTGYEQYF. In DNA form, the CDR3 reads TGTGCCAGCAGTTTAACGGGGTACGAGCAGTACTTC.

This clone was picked up a small number of times. This rearrangement joins TRBV12-3 or TRBV12-4 to TRBJ1-5; 7 bases align to TRBD1. V lost 6 bases and J lost 6; bases outside the gene matches: 8. This CDR3 comprises 14 residues. This CDR3 is CASSSTGDAQPQHF. In DNA form, the CDR3 reads TGTGCCAGCAGCAGCACAGGGGATGCTCAGCCCCAGCATTTT.

Ten or more counts support this clone. J is TRBJ1-1 and V is TRBV2; 9 nucleotides align to TRBD1. This CDR3 is 15 amino acids long. CDR1 is SNHLY, CDR2 FYNNEI, per germline. V shed 6 bases and J 3 bases; nucleotides not matched to a gene: 8. In DNA, the CDR3 is TGTGCCAGCAGAAACAGGGGGCATTGGGACACTGAAGCTTTCTTT. Translation gives CASRNRGHWDTEAFF.

Comment on this clone: At one of its ends the junction is not consistent with the germline gene, which may arise from a read error. The gene calls are TRBV10-1 and TRBJ2-6; D assignment may be TRBD1 or TRBD2 (5 bases each). This CDR3 comprises 13 residues. Germline lookup yields CDR1 WNHNN and CDR2 SYGVQD (reference sequence). The CDR3 sequence is CAGSESGTGVLTF. The CDR3 DNA reads as TGCGCCGGCAGTGAGTCCGGGACGGGCGTCCTGACCTTC.

This clone was seen repeatedly, ten times or more. The CDR3 loop is CASSSGQPYEQYF. The CDR3, as DNA: TGTGCCAGCAGTTCCGGACAGCCCTACGAGCAGTACTTC. V is TRBV27 and J is TRBJ2-7; D may be TRBD1 (6 bases). Looked up from germline, CDR1 is MNHEY and CDR2 is SMNVEV (reference sequence). Trimming shortened V by 4 bases and J by 2 bases, and 9 bases separated the two germline ends. This CDR3 is 13 amino acids long.

This clone came up many times. J is TRBJ2-3 and V is TRBV10-2, with D possibly TRBD2 on 6 matching bases. This CDR3 region has 15 residues. V lost 0 bases and J lost 3, with 10 bases in between. The V gene's germline CDR1 is WSHSY and CDR2 SAAADI. This CDR3 reads CASSESPGTTDTQYF. The CDR3 DNA reads TGCGCCAGCAGTGAGTCGCCAGGGACTACAGATACGCAGTATTTT.

This clone was observed a few times. The chain has TRBV20-1 and TRBJ1-1; perhaps TRBD1 as D (5 bases). In germline, CDR1 is DFQATT, CDR2 SNEGSKA (reference sequence). The CDR3 runs to 13 residues. In nucleotides, the CDR3 is TGCATGCCAGGACGGACACCTAACACTGAAGCTTTCTTT. Its protein product is CMPGRTPNTEAFF.

Details on this clone: The junction differs from germline at one of its ends, possibly a read error. At the DNA level, this CDR3 is encoded by other sequences in the same sample as well. This sequence joins TRBV7-9 and TRBJ1-1; D remains ambiguous. CDR3 length: 15 amino acids. Germline values: CDR1 SEHNR, CDR2 FQNEAQ (reference sequence). In nucleotides, the CDR3 is TGTGCCAGCAGCTTAGGAGGAGCTATGAACACTGAGGCTTTCTTT. Its protein product is CASSLGGAMNTEAFF.

This clone came up many times. V is TRBV29-1 and J is TRBJ2-5; tentatively, D is TRBD2 (6 bases). The CDR3 loop spans 15 amino acids. Per germline, CDR1 SQVTM and CDR2 ANQGSEA. The ends were cut back, 3 bases at V and 5 bases at J, with 19 bases in the middle. The CDR3 sequence is CSVEFFGAGGETQYF. For the CDR3, the DNA is TGCAGCGTTGAGTTTTTTGGGGCTGGGGGGGAGACCCAGTACTTC.